The 7 T cell receptor beta chains in this list originate from one sample, sequenced in a study of PD-1 blockade in classical Hodgkin lymphoma. Sequencing used immunoSEQ multiplex PCR; TCRdb keeps in-frame clones, though not all of them. The sample consists of approximately 61,000 clones, 70% to 90% of them appearing once. Time point noted: cycle 4 day 1 (C4D1), after about 6 weeks of nivolumab. Autologous stem cell transplantation was followed by relapse in every patient, and brentuximab vedotin exposure varied. Source: peripheral blood mononuclear cells (PBMCs), taken before the fourth cycle of nivolumab. The origin of the receptors is a human donor with classical Hodgkin lymphoma.

The rearrangement joins TRBV28 to TRBJ1-2; the match to TRBD1 covers 9 bases. The CDR3 is 15 amino acids. Germline CDR1 reads MDHEN; CDR2 reads SYDVKM. Trimming cost V 2 bases and J 6 bases; bases outside gene matches: 7. The CDR3 protein is CASSLPHRGLNGYTF. The CDR3 DNA sequence: TGTGCCAGCAGTTTACCCCACAGGGGGCTGAATGGCTACACCTTC.

V usage is TRBV5-1 and J usage is TRBJ2-5; 7 nucleotides match TRBD1. V shed 5 bases and J 1 base; nucleotides not matched to a gene: 5. Germline loops: CDR1 SGHRS, CDR2 YFSETQ. This CDR3 is 14 amino acids long. The CDR3 loop is CASRSQGIQETQYF. The CDR3 DNA reads TGCGCCAGCAGGTCACAGGGGATCCAAGAGACCCAGTACTTC.

This clone appeared a single time. This sequence joins TRBV5-1 and TRBJ2-1; D perhaps matches TRBD2 (6 bases). Germline V CDR1 and CDR2: SGHRS, YFSETQ. V gave up 7 bases and J gave up 2 bases, with 19 bases separating them. This CDR3 contains 16 residues. The CDR3 region has the DNA TGCGCCAGCTCTGCGGGACCTGTTAACACCTACAATGAGCAGTTCTTC. It encodes CASSAGPVNTYNEQFF.

The chain has TRBV2 and TRBJ2-2; D unclear. With 7 bases removed from V and 4 bases from J, the gap between germline ends came to 19 bases. The CDR3 spans 16 residues. Germline V gene sequence: CDR1 SNHLY, CDR2 FYNNEI. The CDR3 loop reads CASTLGNGLGTGELFF. The CDR3 DNA reads TGTGCCAGCACGCTGGGGAACGGATTAGGCACCGGGGAGCTGTTTTTT.

The V and J genes are TRBV6-5 and TRBJ2-7; D may be TRBD2 (5 bases). This CDR3 comprises 14 residues. Germline assignment: CDR1 MNHEY and CDR2 SVGAGI. The V and J ends lost 6 bases and 2 bases respectively, with 14 bases between them. CDR3 DNA sequence: TGTGCCAGCAGCCGGTCCACTAGAACCTACGAGCAGTACTTC. It is translated as CASSRSTRTYEQYF.

This chain uses TRBV19 with TRBJ2-7; D unclear. Germline V gene lookup returns CDR1 LNHDA and CDR2 SQIVND (reference sequence). This CDR3 is built from 13 residues. V lost 4 bases and J 6 bases, leaving 13 bases between the germline ends. CDR3 DNA: TGTGCCAGTAGTAACGAAGGCTTTTCCGAGCAGTACTTC. Translating it yields CASSNEGFSEQYF.

In DNA form, the CDR3 reads TGTGCCAGCAGTTACATGGGGGCAGAAATTAACTATGGCTACACCTTC. Translating it yields CASSYMGAEINYGYTF. The gene calls are TRBV6-5 and TRBJ1-2; D may be TRBD1 (6 bases). This CDR3 spans 16 amino acids. Trimming took 2 bases from V and 1 from J, leaving 14 bases between them. CDR1 MNHEY and CDR2 SVGAGI come from the germline V gene.